These 19 T cell receptor beta chains were sequenced from one sample in a study of OX40 agonist ivuxolimab in advanced cancers. The table came from immunoSEQ multiplex PCR; TCRdb's copy has only in-frame clones and leaves some out. The table shows approximately 79,000 clones, with about 88% occurring only once. Specimen: CD4+ or CD8+ T cells sorted from blood, collected in a trial of the OX40 agonist ivuxolimab. These TCRs come from an adult with an advanced solid tumor such as melanoma, head and neck, liver or kidney cancer.

This clone was counted a few times. Additional DNA sequences in this sample encode the identical CDR3. The chain couples TRBV4-1 to TRBJ2-5; perhaps TRBD1 as D (6 bases). Trimming shortened V by 1 base and J by 5 bases, and 8 bases separated the two germline ends. The germline V gene has CDR1 MGHRA and CDR2 YSYEKL. This CDR3 is built from 13 residues. The CDR3 region is CASSQVTGETQYF. In nucleotides, the CDR3 is TGCGCCAGCAGCCAAGTAACAGGGGAGACCCAGTACTTC.

This clone was counted only a few times. The genes are TRBV12-5 and TRBJ2-5; 9 nucleotides agree with TRBD1. Germline-derived CDR1 and CDR2 are LGHNT and FRNRAP. This CDR3 is built from 13 residues. The J segment lost 4 bases and the V segment lost 8 bases, leaving 5 bases of the junction unmatched. The CDR3 region is CASTGQGLETQYF. In nucleotides, the CDR3 is TGTGCTAGTACGGGACAGGGTCTAGAGACCCAGTACTTC.

V gene TRBV5-6 combines with J gene TRBJ2-7; 11 nucleotides match TRBD2. The V and J ends lost 4 bases and 4 bases, in that order; junction bases with no gene match: 13. The CDR3 runs 17 residues. Germline V gene data show CDR1 as SGHDT and CDR2 as YYEEEE. The CDR3 loop is CASSPPEAGLAAYEQYF. CDR3 sequence (DNA): TGTGCCAGCAGCCCACCCGAGGCGGGACTAGCGGCGTACGAGCAGTACTTC.

V usage is TRBV2 and J usage is TRBJ2-2, with a tentative D call TRBD1 (7 bases). Germline lookup yields CDR1 SNHLY and CDR2 FYNNEI. There are 14 residues in the CDR3. Trimming removed 7 bases at V and 6 bases at J, with 15 bases between. The CDR3 DNA follows: TGTGCCAGCACCTGGACAGGAGGGGCCGGGGAGCTGTTTTTT. Translation: CASTWTGGAGELFF.

The V call is TRBV12-5, the J call TRBJ2-7; a weak D match, TRBD1 (5 bases). Germline values: CDR1 LGHNT, CDR2 FRNRAP. The CDR3 consists of 14 residues. Trimming pared 6 bases from V and 2 bases from J, leaving 14 bases between. The CDR3 DNA sequence: TGTGCTAGTGGCGCCACCCCGACAGCCTACGAGCAGTACTTC. The encoded protein is CASGATPTAYEQYF.

V is TRBV6-1 and J is TRBJ1-2; D perhaps matches TRBD1 (6 bases). Germline V gene sequence: CDR1 MNHNS, CDR2 SASEGT. This CDR3 has 14 amino acids. V lost 5 bases and J lost 4, with 14 bases in between. The CDR3 here is CASSPGTRAYGYTF. In DNA, the CDR3 is TGTGCCAGCAGTCCCGGGACAAGGGCCTATGGCTACACCTTC.

The chain uses TRBV5-6 and TRBJ2-3, with 9 positions matching TRBD1. The ends lost 4 bases at V and 6 bases at J; junction bases unmatched: 9. The CDR3 sequence is 15 residues long. Germline V lookup: CDR1 SGHDT, CDR2 YYEEEE. CDR3 bases: TGTGCCAGCAGCGGAGGACAGGGGCGGGCGGATACGCAGTATTTT. It specifies CASSGGQGRADTQYF.

This clone has only one observation. This chain connects TRBV29-1 to TRBJ1-5; no definite D call. Germline V lookup: CDR1 SQVTM, CDR2 ANQGSEA. Trimming stripped 5 bases from V and 0 bases from J, with 5 bases between. The CDR3 is 12 amino acids. The CDR3 here is CSVQDSNQPQHF. As DNA, the CDR3 is TGCAGCGTTCAGGATAGCAATCAGCCCCAGCATTTT.

The chain recombines TRBV6-5 with TRBJ2-3; D might be TRBD1 (5 bases). The germline V and J ends were trimmed by 4 bases and 2 bases, with 10 bases remaining between them. The germline CDR1 and CDR2 sequences are MNHEY and SVGAGI. The CDR3 is made up of 14 amino acids. The CDR3 loop is CASSSTGLTDTQYF. Written as DNA, the CDR3 is TGTGCCAGCAGTTCCACAGGCCTCACAGATACGCAGTATTTT.

The chain is built from TRBV2 and TRBJ1-2, with TRBD1 matching 12 bases. V trimming: 2 bases; J trimming: 4 bases; junction bases outside the gene matches: 5. This CDR3 contains 16 residues. CDR1 SNHLY and CDR2 FYNNEI come from the germline V gene. CDR3 amino acids: CASSEKGTGGFYGYTF. CDR3 coding DNA: TGTGCCAGCAGTGAAAAAGGGACAGGGGGCTTCTATGGCTACACCTTC.

The CDR3, as DNA: TGTGCCAGCAGTGAGGGACTAGCGGGCTACTACAATGAGCAGTTCTTC. This translates into CASSEGLAGYYNEQFF. The chain joins TRBV2 to TRBJ2-1; 12 nucleotides line up with TRBD2. This CDR3 has 16 residues. With V trimmed by 3 bases and J by 3 bases, 3 bases remained unmatched. CDR1 and CDR2 from the germline V gene are SNHLY and FYNNEI.

The V and J genes are TRBV7-2 and TRBJ1-1; no clear D gene. The V and J ends lost 3 bases and 6 bases respectively, with 11 bases between them. Germline CDR1 and CDR2: SGHTA and FQGNSA. The CDR3 is 13 residues long. CDR3 bases: TGTGCCAGCAGCTTCCGCCTTGGCGCTGAAGCTTTCTTT. Translation: CASSFRLGAEAFF.

V and J are TRBV7-9 and TRBJ2-3, with TRBD2 matching over 9 bases. The V segment lost 2 bases and the J segment 4 bases; nucleotides outside the gene matches: 7. CDR1 is SEHNR and CDR2 is FQNEAQ in the germline V gene (reference sequence). The CDR3 sequence is 16 residues long. CDR3 amino acids: CASSLSAGGHPDTQYF. The CDR3 coding sequence is TGTGCCAGCAGCTTATCGGCGGGGGGGCACCCAGATACGCAGTATTTT. The full variable domain, with the rest looked up from reference TRBV7-9 and TRBJ2-3, is DTGVSQNPRHKITKRGQNVTFRCDPISEHNRLYWYRQTLGQGPEFLTYFQNEAQLEKSRLLSDRFSAERPKGSFSTLEIQRTEQGDSAMYLCASSLSAGGHPDTQYFGPGTRLTVL.

This chain links TRBV7-2 with TRBJ2-2; 7 bases are shared with TRBD2. V dropped 1 base and J dropped 1; count of bases not matched to a gene: 0. In germline, CDR1 is SGHTA, CDR2 FQGNSA. This CDR3 has 15 amino acids. Here the CDR3 reads CASSLVAGNTGELFF. The CDR3 coding sequence is TGTGCCAGCAGCTTAGTAGCGGGGAACACCGGGGAGCTGTTTTTT. The full variable domain, rest sourced from reference TRBV7-2 and TRBJ2-2, is GAGVSQSPSNKVTEKGKDVELRCDPISGHTALYWYRQSLGQGLEFLIYFQGNSAPDKSGLPSDRFSAERTGGSVSTLTIQRTQQEDSAVYLCASSLVAGNTGELFFGEGSRLTVL.

V usage is TRBV4-3 and J usage is TRBJ2-1; possibly TRBD1 for D (5 bases). CDR1 and CDR2 from the germline V gene are LGHNA and YSLEER. V was clipped by 2 bases and J by 10 bases, with 9 bases between them. The CDR3 totals 12 residues. CDR3 bases: TGCGCCAGCAGCCAACAGGGTGGCGAGCAGTTCTTC. It translates to CASSQQGGEQFF.

To note about this clone: Within the sample, other DNA sequences also encode this same CDR3. The chain carries TRBV27 and TRBJ2-3; tentative D call: TRBD2 (5 bases). The V and J ends lost 4 bases and 7 bases respectively, with 12 bases between them. This CDR3 is built from 13 residues. Germline assignment: CDR1 MNHEY and CDR2 SMNVEV (reference sequence). CDR3 in amino acids: CASSSSPGYTQYF. CDR3 DNA: TGTGCCAGCAGTTCCTCGCCGGGGTATACGCAGTATTTT.

The gene calls are TRBV4-1 and TRBJ2-7; 10 bases match TRBD1. This CDR3 has 20 residues. The V gene end was trimmed by 1 base and the J gene end by 6 bases; junction bases not matched to a gene: 21. Germline assignment: CDR1 MGHRA and CDR2 YSYEKL. The CDR3 loop reads CASSQVVRGFSGQGFFEQYF. CDR3 coding DNA: TGCGCCAGCAGCCAAGTCGTAAGGGGCTTCTCGGGACAGGGGTTCTTCGAGCAGTACTTC.

This clone was found once. The rearrangement uses TRBV7-6 and TRBJ2-7; 7 bases are shared with TRBD2. With V trimmed by 5 bases and J by 1 base, 11 bases remained unmatched. CDR1 and CDR2 from the germline V gene are SGHVS and FNYEAQ. CDR3 length: 16 amino acids. Here the CDR3 DNA reads TGTGCCAGCAGCGTTGGGTCGTCGGGAGGTTCCTACGAGCAGTACTTC. Protein: CASSVGSSGGSYEQYF.

V gene TRBV5-1 combines with J gene TRBJ2-7; tentative D call: TRBD2 (5 bases). V lost 0 bases and J 5 bases, leaving 21 bases between the germline ends. Germline V gene lookup returns CDR1 SGHRS and CDR2 YFSETQ. The CDR3 has 17 amino acids. The CDR3 region is CASSLDGSTRSSDEQYF. In DNA, the CDR3 is TGCGCCAGCAGCTTGGACGGTAGTACCAGGAGTAGCGACGAGCAGTACTTC.